The 21 T cell receptor beta chains below were found in one sample sequenced in a study of EBV T-cell therapy then PD-1 blockade in nasopharyngeal carcinoma (dated by TCRdb to the early 2020s). Libraries were constructed by the immunoSEQ multiplex PCR assay. TCRdb's version of the immuneACCESS table is confined to in-frame rearrangements and falls short of the full clone set. An unresolved V gene accounts for under half of the shortfall where checked; the remainder is of unknown origin. The sample has about 20,000 clones on record, around 84% of them singletons. The ten biggest clones cover roughly a third of the sample. Their antigens remain unidentified. Taken with the paper, the label for time point translates to: 266 days after commencement of treatment, after nivolumab therapy. The intended sense of this specimen's treatment or condition label: AdE1-LMPpoly-expanded autologous EBV-specific T-cell therapy followed by anti-PD-1 nivolumab.

The source was CD8+ T cells from blood, collected around day 300 from a patient whose treatment included autologous EBV-specific T cells and nivolumab. These receptor sequences come from a man aged 35-49 years with nasopharyngeal carcinoma.

The chain is built from TRBV4-1 and TRBJ1-1; D remains unclear. Trimming removed 1 base from V and 1 base from J, with 4 bases in between. There are 13 residues in the CDR3. Germline lookup yields CDR1 MGHRA and CDR2 YSYEKL. CDR3 DNA sequence: TGCGCCAGCAGCCAAGCGAGGAACACTGAAGCTTTCTTT. Its protein is CASSQARNTEAFF.

Here the CDR3 DNA reads TGCGCCAGCAGCCACGGCCCGGGACAGACAGAGACCCAGTACTTC. Its protein is CASSHGPGQTETQYF. The V gene is TRBV4-1, the J gene TRBJ2-5; 7 nucleotides align to TRBD1. The CDR3 is 15 residues long. Germline V gene lookup returns CDR1 MGHRA and CDR2 YSYEKL. J gave up 4 bases and V 3 bases, and 8 bases lay outside the gene matches.

The chain carries TRBV15 and TRBJ2-1; possible D gene TRBD1, 5 bases. V was cut by 5 bases and J by 0 bases, with 11 bases left in between. Germline lookup yields CDR1 LNHNV and CDR2 YYDKDF (reference sequence). The CDR3 has 15 residues. In DNA form, the CDR3 reads TGTGCCACCAGCCCCGGACATAGCTCCTACAATGAGCAGTTCTTC. Its protein product is CATSPGHSSYNEQFF. Full variable domain (outside the CDR3, taken from reference TRBV15 and TRBJ2-1): DAMVIQNPRYQVTQFGKPVTLSCSQTLNHNVMYWYQQKSSQAPKLLFHYYDKDFNNEADTPDNFQSRRPNTSFCFLDIRSPGLGDTAMYLCATSPGHSSYNEQFFGPGTRLTVL.

In this sample, this clone turned up once. In nucleotides, the CDR3 is TGCAGCGTTGAAGAGATAGTCCGGAGCAGAACCGCTAACTATGGCTACACCTTC. Translation: CSVEEIVRSRTANYGYTF. The chain carries TRBV29-1 and TRBJ1-2; D gene uncertain. In germline, CDR1 is SQVTM, CDR2 ANQGSEA. With 0 bases removed from V and 0 bases from J, the gap between germline ends came to 20 bases. There are 18 residues in the CDR3.

This clone was seen many times. At the DNA level, this CDR3 is encoded by other sequences in the same sample as well. J is TRBJ2-7 and V is TRBV7-6; D gene unclear. The CDR3 is made up of 13 amino acids. The ends were cut back, 5 bases at V and 3 bases at J, with 11 bases in the middle. Germline CDR1 is SGHVS and CDR2 is FNYEAQ. The CDR3 loop reads CASSPGPNYEQYF. Here the CDR3 DNA reads TGTGCCAGCAGCCCCGGACCTAACTACGAGCAGTACTTC.

V usage is TRBV6-2 or TRBV6-3 and J usage is TRBJ2-7; D possibly corresponds to TRBD2 (5 bases). Per germline, CDR1 MNHEY and CDR2 SVGEGT. Trimming stripped 2 bases from V and 2 bases from J, with 16 bases between. This CDR3 has 16 residues. CDR3 nucleotide sequence: TGTGCCAGCAGTTACAATTGGGTAGCGCGTCCCTACGAGCAGTACTTC. Protein product: CASSYNWVARPYEQYF.

In this sample, this clone turned up once. This rearrangement joins TRBV9 to TRBJ2-3, with D possibly TRBD2 on 5 matching bases. The CDR3 consists of 14 residues. Germline CDR1 SGDLS, CDR2 YYNGEE. Trimming pared 5 bases from V and 3 bases from J, leaving 13 bases between. The DNA for the CDR3 is TGTGCCAGCAGGCGCGGGTGGGGTACAGATACGCAGTATTTT. Residues: CASRRGWGTDTQYF. Full variable domain (outside the CDR3, taken from reference TRBV9 and TRBJ2-3): DSGVTQTPKHLITATGQRVTLRCSPRSGDLSVYWYQQSLDQGLQFLIQYYNGEERAKGNILERFSAQQFPDLHSELNLSSLELGDSALYFCASRRGWGTDTQYFGPGTRLTVL.

A few counts support this clone. The chain links TRBV6-4 to TRBJ2-2; D is possibly TRBD2 (5 bases). In germline, CDR1 is MRHNA, CDR2 SNTAGT. V was cut by 4 bases and J by 3 bases, with 9 bases left in between. This CDR3 comprises 14 residues. The CDR3: CASSAGMDTGELFF. The CDR3 DNA reads as TGTGCCAGCAGTGCGGGGATGGACACCGGGGAGCTGTTTTTT.

The rearrangement uses TRBV5-1 and TRBJ1-6, with D perhaps matching TRBD1 (6 bases). The CDR3 extends over 18 amino acids. The germline V gene encodes CDR1 SGHRS and CDR2 YFSETQ. The V end was cut by 3 bases, the J end by 0 bases, with 16 bases between. CDR3 sequence (DNA): TGCGCCAGCAGCTGGGGGCGACACTTGGACTCCTATAATTCACCCCTCCACTTT. It codes for CASSWGRHLDSYNSPLHF.

V usage is TRBV3-1 (or the pseudogene TRBV3-2) and J usage is TRBJ2-1, with D tentatively TRBD1 (5 bases). This CDR3 has 17 amino acids. From germline, CDR1 is LGHDT and CDR2 YNNKEL (reference sequence). Trimming shortened V by 2 bases and J by 0 bases, and 14 bases separated the two germline ends. The CDR3 DNA is TGTGCCAGCAGCCAAAGAGTAGGGGATAGCTCCTACAATGAGCAGTTCTTC. The encoded protein is CASSQRVGDSSYNEQFF.

The chain links TRBV11-1 to TRBJ2-7; the D gene is possibly TRBD2 (6 bases). V was pared by 4 bases and J by 2 bases, with 15 bases between. The CDR3 contains 15 residues. Germline-derived CDR1 and CDR2 are SGHAT and FQDESV (reference sequence). The CDR3 sequence is CASSSGSGPTYEQYF. CDR3 nucleotide sequence: TGTGCCAGCAGCTCGGGGAGCGGGCCGACCTACGAGCAGTACTTC. The full variable domain, completed using reference TRBV11-1 and TRBJ2-7, is EAEVAQSPRYKITEKSQAVAFWCDPISGHATLYWYRQILGQGPELLVQFQDESVVDDSQLPKDRFSAERLKGVDSTLKIQPAELGDSAMYLCASSSGSGPTYEQYFGPGTRLTVT.

The chain carries TRBV6-2 or TRBV6-3 and TRBJ2-1, with D unresolved. The germline V and J ends were trimmed by 2 bases and 9 bases, with 8 bases remaining between them. The CDR3 loop spans 12 amino acids. CDR1 is MNHEY, CDR2 SVGEGT, per germline. The CDR3 region has the DNA TGTGCCAGCAGTTACGTGGCGGCTGAGCAGTTCTTC. It specifies CASSYVAAEQFF.

Turning to this clone: A read error may account for a junction end that differs from germline. J is TRBJ2-7 and V is TRBV2; a possible D gene is TRBD1 (5 bases). This CDR3 has 11 residues. CDR1 is SNHLY and CDR2 is FYNNEI in the germline V gene. CDR3 sequence (DNA): TGTGCCAGCACCCAGGGCCCTGAAGGGCACTTC. It translates to CASTQGPEGHF.

This clone was observed a single time. The chain joins TRBV6-1 to TRBJ2-7; the D gene could be TRBD1 or TRBD2 (7 bases each). Germline CDR1 is MNHNS and CDR2 is SASEGT. The CDR3 runs to 15 residues. Trimming stripped 1 base from V and 2 bases from J, with 12 bases between. For the CDR3, the DNA is TGTGCCAGCAGTGAAGAGGCAGGGGGGGCCTACGAGCAGTACTTC. Its protein is CASSEEAGGAYEQYF.

The chain links TRBV2 to TRBJ2-1; possibly TRBD1 or TRBD2 for D (5 bases each). The CDR3 loop spans 12 amino acids. Per the germline V gene, CDR1 is SNHLY and CDR2 is FYNNEI. Trimming left V 9 bases short and J 8 bases short, with 14 bases between. The CDR3 DNA reads TGTGCCAGTCCGAGGGGTAGAGATGAGCAGTTCTTC. Its translation: CASPRGRDEQFF.

This CDR3 reads CASSQDRGFGNQPQHF. The CDR3 DNA sequence: TGCGCCAGCAGCCAAGATAGGGGATTTGGCAATCAGCCCCAGCATTTT. The rearrangement joins TRBV4-1 to TRBJ1-5, with D possibly matching TRBD1 (5 bases). CDR3 length: 16 residues. Germline lookup yields CDR1 MGHRA and CDR2 YSYEKL. V was pared by 0 bases and J by 2 bases, with 11 bases between.

The chain recombines TRBV6-2 or TRBV6-3 with TRBJ2-2; 9 positions match TRBD2. Looked up from germline, CDR1 is MNHEY and CDR2 is SVGEGT. This CDR3 region has 15 residues. The junction had 8 bases not matched to a gene; V was cut back by 6 bases and J by 6 bases. The CDR3 loop is CASSPRGGEPGELFF. CDR3 coding DNA: TGTGCCAGCAGCCCCCGCGGGGGGGAACCCGGGGAGCTGTTTTTT.

This chain connects TRBV10-3 to TRBJ2-3; perhaps TRBD1 as D (6 bases). The CDR3 loop spans 18 amino acids. The germline V gene encodes CDR1 ENHRY and CDR2 SYGVKD. V lost 0 bases, J lost 0 bases, and 16 bases lay in between. Here the CDR3 DNA reads TGTGCCATCAGTGAGTCGAAAATCCTGGGGGCGAGCACAGATACGCAGTATTTT. It codes for CAISESKILGASTDTQYF.

This chain joins TRBV15 and TRBJ2-7; D might be TRBD1 (6 bases). Germline CDR1 LNHNV, CDR2 YYDKDF (reference sequence). The CDR3 totals 14 residues. V lost 5 bases and J 0 bases, leaving 11 bases between the germline ends. The CDR3 DNA reads TGTGCCACCAGCCCTGACAGGAGCTCCTACGAGCAGTACTTC. Its translation is CATSPDRSSYEQYF.

The genes are TRBV27 and TRBJ1-6, with a weak D call TRBD1 (6 bases). The germline V and J ends were trimmed by 3 bases and 5 bases, with 14 bases remaining between them. Germline V lookup: CDR1 MNHEY, CDR2 SMNVEV (reference sequence). The CDR3 contains 16 residues. The CDR3 region has the DNA TGTGCCAGCAGTTTTCAGGGGAGGCCCCATAATTCACCCCTCCACTTT. It translates to CASSFQGRPHNSPLHF.

This clone was observed a handful of times. This chain joins TRBV24-1 and TRBJ2-1; 14 nucleotides line up with TRBD2. The CDR3 has 18 residues. Germline V gene data show CDR1 as KGHDR and CDR2 as SFDVKD. J lost 4 bases, V lost 4 bases, and 8 bases had no gene match. CDR3 DNA: TGTGCCACCAGTGAGACTAGCGGGGGGGCCGGAGTATACAATGAGCAGTTCTTC. Protein product: CATSETSGGAGVYNEQFF.